Sequencing of this T cell receptor beta chain was carried out in a study of blood T cell repertoires in COVID-19. Study-wide context: T cells, B-cell-depleted T cells, or PBMCs provided the cDNA or gDNA that served as material.

J lost 4 bases, V lost 0 bases, and 7 bases had no gene match. The CDR3 runs 16 residues. The germline gives CDR1 ENHRY, CDR2 SYGVKD. As processed by the authors: Amplification of reference gene primers was used by the study to estimate nucleated cell counts. The assay was immunoSEQ multiplex PCR, and TCRdb's table has in-frame clones only and misses some. D and trimming come from the DNA, and the V and J calls and clone size come from that table. The table has approximately 70,000 clones, under 90% seen once. The source is a man between 65 and 85 years old who had recovered from COVID-19. The rearrangement joins TRBV10-3 to TRBJ2-5; TRBD2 matches at 8 bases. The sequenced sample was peripheral blood. The CDR3 loop reads CAISESKTSVLETQYF. The DNA for the CDR3 is TGTGCCATCAGTGAGTCGAAGACTAGCGTATTAGAGACCCAGTACTTC.